These 9 T cell receptor beta chains originate from one sample sequenced in a study of early T cells in non-severe SARS-CoV-2 infection. TCRdb analysed the 5' RACE reads with MiXCR anew, one entry per CDR3 protein. In the table there are around 57,000 distinct CDR3 sequences, 9.5% to 14% of which are singletons. The specimen sequenced was whole blood. The receptors come from an adult who was a healthcare worker with PCR-confirmed SARS-CoV-2 infection or an uninfected control (not recorded which).

This clonotype was seen at least ten times. V usage is TRBV20-1 and J usage is TRBJ1-3; the match to TRBD1 covers 7 bases. The CDR3 length is 15 residues. V was clipped by 0 bases and J by 5 bases; unmatched bases: 7. Germline V gene sequence: CDR1 DFQATT, CDR2 SNEGSKA (reference sequence). DNA for the CDR3: TGCAGTGCTAGAGAGGCAGGGGGTATCAGAAACACCATATATTTT. Translation: CSAREAGGIRNTIYF.

The chain joins TRBV11-2 to TRBJ1-3, with D possibly matching TRBD1 (5 bases). This CDR3 region has 15 residues. Germline CDR1 SGHAT, CDR2 FQNNGV. Trimming shortened V by 5 bases and J by 0 bases, and 11 bases separated the two germline ends. The CDR3 region is CASSRAGLSGNTIYF. CDR3 DNA: TGTGCCAGCAGCAGGGCAGGGCTCTCTGGAAACACCATATATTTT. The variable domain in full, with the rest retrieved from reference TRBV11-2 and TRBJ1-3, is EAGVAQSPRYKIIEKRQSVAFWCNPISGHATLYWYQQILGQGPKLLIQFQNNGVVDDSQLPKDRFSAERLKGVDSTLKIQPAKLEDSAVYLCASSRAGLSGNTIYFGEGSWLTVV.

This clonotype was observed a few times. This chain joins TRBV3-1 and TRBJ1-5; D is unresolved. The V gene's germline CDR1 is LGHDT and CDR2 YNNKEL (reference sequence). CDR3 size: 14 residues. V gave up 4 bases and J gave up 6 bases, with 13 bases separating them. The CDR3 nucleotides are TGTGCCAGCAGCCCAAAGGGAGGTAGTCAGCCCCAGCATTTT. Amino acids: CASSPKGGSQPQHF.

This clonotype was detected a few times. The CDR3 region is CASSMTSGGAGGELFF. The DNA of the CDR3 is TGTGCCAGCAGCATGACTAGCGGGGGGGCTGGCGGGGAGCTGTTTTTT. The V gene is TRBV9, the J gene TRBJ2-2; TRBD2 aligns across 14 bases. V lost 4 bases to trimming and J lost 7 bases; unmatched junction nucleotides: 6. The CDR3 sequence is 16 residues long. The germline V gene encodes CDR1 SGDLS and CDR2 YYNGEE.

In its sample, this clonotype was seen many times. This chain links TRBV2 with TRBJ2-3, with D possibly being TRBD2 (5 bases). The V and J ends lost 1 base and 10 bases respectively, with 12 bases between them. This CDR3 has 13 amino acids. The germline CDR1 and CDR2 sequences are SNHLY and FYNNEI. The CDR3 loop reads CASSEGIASAQYF. Here the CDR3 DNA reads TGTGCCAGCAGTGAAGGAATAGCGAGCGCGCAGTATTTT.

This clonotype was detected only a few times. The chain carries TRBV5-1 and TRBJ1-2; TRBD1 aligns across 8 bases. Losses at the gene ends were 4 bases for V and 2 bases for J; bases not matched to a gene: 4. The length of the CDR3 is 14 residues. In germline, CDR1 is SGHRS, CDR2 YFSETQ. The DNA for the CDR3 is TGCGCCAGCAGCCAGGACAGGGAGAACTATGGCTACACCTTC. As protein: CASSQDRENYGYTF.

This clonotype was recorded at least ten times. The chain carries TRBV12-3 or TRBV12-4 and TRBJ2-7; either TRBD1 or TRBD2 may supply D (6 bases each). This CDR3 comprises 16 residues. V lost 7 bases, J lost 2 bases, and 21 bases lay in between. Here the CDR3 reads CASTPGAFGQAYEQYF. The CDR3 nucleotides are TGTGCCAGCACCCCGGGGGCATTTGGCCAAGCCTACGAGCAGTACTTC.

The chain links TRBV5-1 to TRBJ2-5; D perhaps matches TRBD2 (6 bases). CDR1 is SGHRS and CDR2 is YFSETQ in the germline V gene. This CDR3 has 14 residues. V lost 0 bases, J lost 5 bases, and 11 bases lay in between. The CDR3 region has the DNA TGCGCCAGCAGCTTGGTCCTAGCGAGCGAGACCCAGTACTTC. Protein sequence: CASSLVLASETQYF.

The rearrangement joins TRBV5-4 to TRBJ2-5; possibly TRBD1 for D (5 bases). Trimming pared 6 bases from V and 7 bases from J, leaving 19 bases between. Germline CDR1 is SGHNT and CDR2 is YYREEE (reference sequence). The CDR3 has 14 residues. The CDR3 coding sequence is TGTGCCAGCAACTCTGAAAGGACATCTGGGACCCAGTACTTC. Protein: CASNSERTSGTQYF.